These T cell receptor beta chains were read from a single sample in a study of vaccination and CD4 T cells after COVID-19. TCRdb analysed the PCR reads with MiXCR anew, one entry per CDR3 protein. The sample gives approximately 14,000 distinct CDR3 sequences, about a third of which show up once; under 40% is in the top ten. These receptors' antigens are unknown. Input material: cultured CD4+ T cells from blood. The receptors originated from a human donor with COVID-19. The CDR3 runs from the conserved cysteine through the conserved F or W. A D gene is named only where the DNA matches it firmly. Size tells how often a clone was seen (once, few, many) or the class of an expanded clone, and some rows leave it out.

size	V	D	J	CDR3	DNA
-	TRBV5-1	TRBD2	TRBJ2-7	CASSLETSGYEQYF	TGCGCCAGCAGCTTAGAGACTAGCGGGTACGAGCAGTACTTC
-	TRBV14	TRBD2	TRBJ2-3	CASSPTDGTSGGVLGTDTQYF	TGTGCCAGCAGCCCAACCGACGGGACTAGCGGGGGGGTTCTTGGCACAGATACGCAGTATTTT
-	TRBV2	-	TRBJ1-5	CASSETGNQPQHF	TGTGCCAGCAGTGAAACCGGGAATCAGCCCCAGCATTTT
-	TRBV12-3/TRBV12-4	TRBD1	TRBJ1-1	CASSWTGNTEAFF	TGTGCCAGCAGCTGGACAGGAAACACTGAAGCTTTCTTT
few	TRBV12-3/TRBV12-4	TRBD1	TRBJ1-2	CASSFRTGGYGYTF	TGTGCCAGCAGTTTTCGGACAGGCGGCTATGGCTACACCTTC
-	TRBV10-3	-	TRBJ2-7	CAISESKPLGEQYF	TGTGCCATCAGTGAGTCGAAGCCATTGGGGGAGCAGTACTTC
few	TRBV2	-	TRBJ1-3	CASRGGNSGNTIYF	TGTGCCAGCAGGGGTGGTAACTCTGGAAACACCATATATTTT
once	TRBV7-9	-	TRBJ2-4	CASSLWTQKGNIQYF	TGTGCCAGCAGCTTATGGACTCAGAAGGGAAACATTCAGTACTTC
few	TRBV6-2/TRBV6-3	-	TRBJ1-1	CASSFRGGGAFF	TGTGCCAGCAGTTTTCGGGGAGGAGGAGCTTTCTTT
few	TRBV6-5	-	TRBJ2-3	CASSFRLGPSDTQYF	TGTGCCAGCAGTTTTAGACTAGGACCCTCAGATACGCAGTATTTT
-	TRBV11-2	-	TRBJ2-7	CASSLSSYEQYF	TGTGCCAGCAGCCTCAGCTCCTACGAGCAGTACTTC
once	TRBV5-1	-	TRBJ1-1	CASSLVMGNTEAFF	TGCGCCAGCAGCTTGGTAATGGGGAACACTGAAGCTTTCTTT
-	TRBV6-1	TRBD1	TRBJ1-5	CASRRTGGRPQHF	TGTGCCAGCAGAAGGACAGGGGGCAGGCCCCAGCATTTT
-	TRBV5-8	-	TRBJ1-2	CASSLAAWGALGYGYTF	TGTGCCAGCAGCTTGGCCGCGTGGGGGGCACTTGGCTATGGCTACACCTTC
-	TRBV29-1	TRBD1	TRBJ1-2	CSVESAPGQRHYGYTF	TGCAGCGTTGAAAGCGCACCGGGACAGAGGCACTATGGCTACACCTTC
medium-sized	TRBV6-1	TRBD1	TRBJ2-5	CASSSGQGRKQETQYF	TGTGCCAGCAGTAGTGGACAGGGTAGAAAGCAAGAGACCCAGTACTTC
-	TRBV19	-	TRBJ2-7	CASSITGTPYEQYF	TGTGCCAGTAGTATCACAGGAACCCCCTACGAGCAGTACTTC
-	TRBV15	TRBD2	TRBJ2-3	CATSLAMRGNTDTQYF	TGTGCCACAAGCCTAGCCATGCGGGGGAACACAGATACGCAGTATTTT
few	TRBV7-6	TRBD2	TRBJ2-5	CASSLAGGETQYF	TGTGCCAGCAGCCTAGCGGGGGGGGAGACCCAGTACTTC
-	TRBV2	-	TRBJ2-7	CASSDSPSYEQYF	TGTGCCAGCAGTGACAGCCCCTCCTACGAGCAGTACTTC
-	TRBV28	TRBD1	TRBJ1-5	CASSMDRGNQPQHF	TGTGCCAGCAGTATGGACAGGGGAAATCAGCCCCAGCATTTT
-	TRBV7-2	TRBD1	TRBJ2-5	CASSLGGTGETQYF	TGTGCCAGCAGCTTAGGTGGGACAGGGGAGACCCAGTACTTC
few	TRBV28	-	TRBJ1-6	CASSLGTNNSPLHF	TGTGCCAGCAGTTTAGGGACAAATAATTCACCCCTCCACTTT
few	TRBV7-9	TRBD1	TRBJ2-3	CASSFGTGLTDTQYF	TGTGCCAGCAGCTTCGGGACAGGGTTAACAGATACGCAGTATTTT
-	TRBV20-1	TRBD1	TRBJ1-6	CSATEGATSNSPLHF	TGCAGTGCTACCGAGGGGGCCACATCTAATTCACCCCTCCACTTT
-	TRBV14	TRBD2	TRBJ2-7	CASSQGGLAGFRTYEQYF	TGTGCCAGCAGCCAAGGAGGGCTAGCGGGGTTCCGAACCTACGAGCAGTACTTC
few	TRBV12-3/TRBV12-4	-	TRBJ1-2	CANQTDSYTF	TGTGCCAACCAGACTGATAGCTACACCTTC
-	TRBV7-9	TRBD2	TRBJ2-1	CASSGRHPGLRNYNEQFF	TGTGCCAGCAGCGGGAGGCACCCGGGACTACGAAACTACAATGAGCAGTTCTTC
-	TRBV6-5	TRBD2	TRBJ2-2	CASSYSFSIYGGGTLNTGELFF	TGTGCCAGCAGTTACTCATTTTCGATTTATGGCGGGGGGACCCTAAACACCGGGGAGCTGTTTTTT
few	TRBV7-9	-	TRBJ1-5	CASSPMNSNQPQHF	TGTGCCAGCAGCCCCATGAATAGCAATCAGCCCCAGCATTTT
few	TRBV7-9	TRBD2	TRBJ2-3	CASSTASGGTDTQYF	TGTGCCAGCAGCACCGCTAGCGGGGGGACAGATACGCAGTATTTT
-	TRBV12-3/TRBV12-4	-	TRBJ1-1	CASSPHTGRYTEAFF	TGTGCCAGCAGTCCGCACACAGGGAGATACACTGAAGCTTTCTTT
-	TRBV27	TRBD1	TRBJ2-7	CASSSRDSVSYEQYF	TGTGCCAGCAGTTCCCGGGACAGCGTTTCCTACGAGCAGTACTTC
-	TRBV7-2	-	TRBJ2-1	CASRLSRGLGDEQFF	TGTGCCAGCAGGCTGTCGAGGGGGTTGGGCGATGAGCAGTTCTTC
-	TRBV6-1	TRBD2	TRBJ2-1	CASSEVASGGSSYNEQFF	TGTGCCAGCAGTGAAGTAGCTAGCGGGGGGAGCTCCTACAATGAGCAGTTCTTC
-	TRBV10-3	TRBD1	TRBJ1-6	CAISESTGAKNSPLHF	TGTGCCATCAGTGAGTCGACAGGGGCAAAAAATTCACCCCTCCACTTT
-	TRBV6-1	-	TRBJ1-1	CASKNRGENTEAFF	TGTGCCAGCAAGAATAGGGGGGAGAACACTGAAGCTTTCTTT
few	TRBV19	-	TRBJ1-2	CASNRARGGYTF	TGTGCCAGCAACCGGGCCCGCGGCGGCTACACCTTC
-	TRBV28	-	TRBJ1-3	CASSLTTGSGNTIYF	TGTGCCAGCAGTTTAACGACAGGCTCTGGAAACACCATATATTTT
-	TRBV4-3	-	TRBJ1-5	CASSQGTGPYQPQHF	TGCGCCAGCAGCCAAGGAACAGGGCCTTATCAGCCCCAGCATTTT
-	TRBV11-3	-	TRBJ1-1	CASSFGRGRGLVAEAFF	TGTGCCAGCAGCTTCGGCAGGGGAAGGGGATTGGTCGCTGAAGCTTTCTTT
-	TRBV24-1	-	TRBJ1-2	CATKDSRGGYGYTF	TGTGCCACCAAGGATAGCAGGGGAGGGTATGGCTACACCTTC
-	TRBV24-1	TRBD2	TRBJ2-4	CATSDTTSHGNIQYF	TGTGCCACCAGTGACACGACTAGCCACGGAAACATTCAGTACTTC
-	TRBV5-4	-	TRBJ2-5	CASRVGQEETQYF	TGTGCCAGCAGGGTCGGACAAGAAGAGACCCAGTACTTC
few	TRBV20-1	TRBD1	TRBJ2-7	CSAPDRVNEQYF	TGCAGTGCTCCAGACAGGGTCAACGAGCAGTACTTC
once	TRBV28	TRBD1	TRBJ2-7	CASIKGQGSYEQYF	TGTGCCAGCATCAAGGGACAGGGCTCCTACGAGCAGTACTTC
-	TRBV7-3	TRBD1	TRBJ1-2	CASSRDSTNYGYTF	TGTGCCAGCAGCCGGGACAGCACTAACTATGGCTACACCTTC
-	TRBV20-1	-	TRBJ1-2	CSASPNHYGYTF	TGCAGTGCTAGCCCCAACCACTATGGCTACACCTTC
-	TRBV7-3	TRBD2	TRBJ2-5	CASSLIAGGQPETQYF	TGTGCCAGCAGCTTAATAGCGGGGGGCCAGCCGGAGACCCAGTACTTC
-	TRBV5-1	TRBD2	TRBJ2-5	CASSPSGGAGETQYF	TGCGCCAGCAGCCCTAGCGGGGGGGCCGGAGAGACCCAGTACTTC
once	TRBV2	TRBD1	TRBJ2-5	CASSEPGQGVETQCF	TGTGCCAGCAGCGAACCGGGACAGGGAGTAGAGACCCAGTGCTTC
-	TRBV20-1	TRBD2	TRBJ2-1	CSARGYGGGALRNEQFF	TGCAGTGCTAGAGGGTACGGCGGGGGGGCCCTCAGGAATGAGCAGTTCTTC
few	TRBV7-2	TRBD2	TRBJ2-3	CASGLAGGSTSTDTQYF	TGTGCCAGCGGGCTAGCGGGGGGATCAACTAGCACAGATACGCAGTATTTT
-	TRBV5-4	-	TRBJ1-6	CASSFPAGDNSPLHF	TGTGCCAGCAGCTTCCCCGCAGGGGATAATTCACCCCTCCACTTT
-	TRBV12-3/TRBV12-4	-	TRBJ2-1	CASSSRTSKAEQFF	TGTGCCAGCAGTTCCCGGACCTCTAAGGCTGAGCAGTTCTTC